The clone carrying this T cell receptor beta chain occurred once. Here immunoSEQ multiplex PCR was the method, and the copy in TCRdb shows in-frame clones only, minus some. The repertoire holds roughly 10,000 clones, with 70% to 80% as singletons. The entry originates in a study of OX40 agonist ivuxolimab in advanced cancers. Across the whole study: Having had anti-PD-1, anti-PD-L1 or anti-CTLA-4 therapy before was allowed, and about 40% had some.

Germline V gives CDR1 MGHDK, CDR2 SYGVNS. Trimming left V 8 bases short and J 1 base short, with 12 bases between. The CDR3 consists of 14 residues. The sequence was obtained from an adult with an advanced solid tumor such as melanoma, head and neck, liver or kidney cancer. The V call is TRBV25-1, the J call TRBJ2-1; possible D gene TRBD2, 6 bases. Sequenced material: CD4+ or CD8+ T cells sorted from blood, taken in a trial of the OX40 agonist ivuxolimab. The CDR3 loop is CASRGTLSYNEQFF. The CDR3 DNA is TGTGCCAGCCGCGGGACTCTTTCCTACAATGAGCAGTTCTTC.